A selection of T cell receptor beta chains follows, all from one sample in a study of blood T cell repertoires in COVID-19. Only in-frame clones appear in the TCRdb table, and some are missing; sequencing was by immunoSEQ multiplex PCR. The table has hundreds of thousands of clones, just under 90% seen once. Sequencing was done on a sample of PBMCs or T cells enriched from blood (not recorded which). The receptors originated from a young woman who had recovered from COVID-19. Both conserved end residues are part of each CDR3. The D gene is left open where the match is weak. The size field is filled for only some rows; it gives once, few, many or a size class.

v_gene	j_gene	abundance	d_gene	CDR3nt	CDR3aa
TRBV4-2	TRBJ2-1	NA	NA	TGTGCCAGCAGCCAAGAAAGGAGATCCTACAATGAGCAGTTCTTC	CASSQERRSYNEQFF
TRBV2	TRBJ2-7	NA	TRBD1	TGTGCCAGCATACCCCGGGACAGGGTTAGGTACGAGCAGTACTTC	CASIPRDRVRYEQYF
TRBV19	TRBJ2-1	NA	TRBD1	TGTGCCAGTAGTCTCAGACAGGGGGTTTCGAATGAGCAGTTCTTC	CASSLRQGVSNEQFF
TRBV6-2/TRBV6-3	TRBJ2-5	NA	NA	TGTGCCAGCAGTCTCCTTGGACAGACACAAGAGACCCAGTACTTC	CASSLLGQTQETQYF
TRBV2	TRBJ1-5	NA	NA	TGTGCCAGCAGTGAACAGCCGGGGAATCAGCCCCAGCATTTT	CASSEQPGNQPQHF
TRBV5-1	TRBJ2-1	NA	NA	TGCGCCAGCAGCGTATTATACAGCTCCTACAATGAGCAGTTCTTC	CASSVLYSSYNEQFF
TRBV4-1	TRBJ1-1	NA	TRBD1	TGCGCCAGCAGCCAAGTTTCGACAGGGGGCACCACTGAAGCTTTCTTT	CASSQVSTGGTTEAFF
TRBV7-9	TRBJ1-2	once	TRBD1	TGTGCCAGCAGCTTATTCCGGACAGGGAGTAGAAGTGGCTACACCTTC	CASSLFRTGSRSGYTF
TRBV5-1	TRBJ1-5	NA	TRBD1	TGCGCCAGCAGCCCGGGACAGGGAAACCAGCCCCAGCATTTT	CASSPGQGNQPQHF
TRBV5-6	TRBJ2-5	NA	NA	TGTGCCAGCACTCCCTCAGGGCGGGAGACCCAGTACTTC	CASTPSGRETQYF
TRBV5-6	TRBJ1-4	NA	NA	TGTGCCAGCAGCCATTTCGGGGACGGGGGTGAAAAACTGTTTTTT	CASSHFGDGGEKLFF
TRBV5-5	TRBJ1-2	NA	TRBD1	TGTGCCAGCAGCCCCGGGACAGGACACTATGGCTACACCTTC	CASSPGTGHYGYTF
TRBV6-5	TRBJ2-7	NA	NA	TGTGCCAGCAGGGTCTCGGAGGTCCACGAGCAGTACTTC	CASRVSEVHEQYF
TRBV7-6	TRBJ2-5	NA	TRBD1	TGTGCCAGCAGCCCCTTGACAGGGGGCATCAGGGCCCAGTACTTC	CASSPLTGGIRAQYF
TRBV5-6	TRBJ1-2	NA	NA	TGTGCCAGCAGTCGAGCCCGGGATAACTATGGCTACACCTTC	CASSRARDNYGYTF
TRBV7-7	TRBJ2-5	NA	TRBD1	TGTGCTAGCAGCTCCGGACAGGGGAAGCAAGAGACCCAGTACTTC	CASSSGQGKQETQYF
TRBV7-2	TRBJ2-2	NA	NA	TGTGCCAGCAGCCTAGTAGCCCCGAACACCGGGGAGCTGTTTTTT	CASSLVAPNTGELFF
TRBV6-5	TRBJ2-7	NA	TRBD2	TGTGCCAGCAGTCCGTCGCGGGGGGAAGGCTACGAGCAGTACTTC	CASSPSRGEGYEQYF
TRBV30	TRBJ2-1	NA	TRBD2	TGTGCCTCCAGCGGGAGCTCCTACAATGAGCAGTTCTTC	CASSGSSYNEQFF
TRBV27	TRBJ1-5	once	TRBD1	TGTGCCAGCAGGAAACAGGGGGAGGGCAATCAGCCCCAGCATTTT	CASRKQGEGNQPQHF
TRBV28	TRBJ1-5	NA	NA	TGTGCCAGCAGTAACCCCGGGAACATAAATCAGCCCCAGCATTTT	CASSNPGNINQPQHF
TRBV29-1	TRBJ2-1	NA	NA	TGCAGCGTTGTGGACAGAACGAGGAATGAGCAGTTCTTC	CSVVDRTRNEQFF
TRBV24-1	TRBJ2-3	NA	TRBD1	TGTGCCACCAGTGATCCGGGACAGGAGGTTGCAGATACGCAGTATTTT	CATSDPGQEVADTQYF
TRBV5-8	TRBJ2-5	NA	TRBD2	TGTGCCAGCAGCTTGGGACTAGCGGGGCCAGATGAAGAGACCCAGTACTTC	CASSLGLAGPDEETQYF
TRBV4-2	TRBJ2-5	NA	NA	TGTGCCAGCAGCGCCGGACTACAAGAGACCCAGTACTTC	CASSAGLQETQYF
TRBV2	TRBJ2-2	NA	TRBD2	TGTGCCAGCAGTGGACGGGGGGGACTTACGGCCGGGGAGCTGTTTTTT	CASSGRGGLTAGELFF
TRBV5-1	TRBJ2-7	NA	NA	TGCGCCAGCAGCGGACAATACGAGCAGTACTTC	CASSGQYEQYF
TRBV7-9	TRBJ1-6	NA	TRBD1	TGTGCCAGCAGCTTAGTTGCAGGGGGCGGCTCACCCCTCCACTTT	CASSLVAGGGSPLHF
TRBV2	TRBJ1-3	NA	NA	TGTGCCAGCAGGAGGACCGGACAGACTGGAAACACCATATATTTT	CASRRTGQTGNTIYF
TRBV14	TRBJ2-3	NA	NA	TGTGCCAGCAGCCAAGAGTCAGGGAACCAAGATACGCAGTATTTT	CASSQESGNQDTQYF
TRBV6-5	TRBJ2-7	NA	TRBD1	TGTGCCAGCAGCAGCCGGGACAGATCTTCCTACGAGCAGTACTTC	CASSSRDRSSYEQYF
TRBV28	TRBJ2-7	NA	NA	TGTGCCAGCAGTTTATTCCGAGGGCTCGACGAGCAGTACTTC	CASSLFRGLDEQYF
TRBV14	TRBJ1-3	NA	NA	TGTGCCAGCAGCCAAGATCTAGCGGGCTCTGGAAACACCATATATTTT	CASSQDLAGSGNTIYF
TRBV5-4	TRBJ2-1	NA	TRBD2	TGTGCCAGCAGCCTCGGACTAGCGGGAGTTAATGAGCAGTTCTTC	CASSLGLAGVNEQFF
TRBV5-1	TRBJ2-7	NA	TRBD1	TGCGCCAGCAGCTTGGGCGGGACAGGGACCTACGAGCAGTACTTC	CASSLGGTGTYEQYF
TRBV27	TRBJ2-1	NA	TRBD1	TGTGCCAGCAGGTGGGACAGACGGTCCTACAATGAGCAGTTCTTC	CASRWDRRSYNEQFF
TRBV9	TRBJ1-3	NA	NA	TGTGCCAGCAGCGTAGCGGGGGCTGGAAACACCATATATTTT	CASSVAGAGNTIYF
TRBV6-2/TRBV6-3	TRBJ1-6	NA	NA	TGTGCCAGCAGTTACCCAACAGCGTCGGGGAGTAATTCACCCCTCCACTTT	CASSYPTASGSNSPLHF
TRBV28	TRBJ1-5	NA	NA	TGTGCCAGCAGCTCCCGGTCGGGGCCCCAGCATTTT	CASSSRSGPQHF
TRBV15	TRBJ2-3	once	TRBD2	TGTGCCACCAGCACTTATAGCGGGAGGGACACAGATACGCAGTATTTT	CATSTYSGRDTDTQYF
TRBV11-2	TRBJ1-2	many	NA	TGTGCCAGCAGCTTATATTGGGACAATGGCTACACCTTC	CASSLYWDNGYTF
TRBV27	TRBJ2-2	NA	NA	TGTGCCAGCAGTTTATTAGTGACTTTCGCGAACACCGGGGAGCTGTTTTTT	CASSLLVTFANTGELFF
TRBV3-1/TRBV3-2	TRBJ1-2	NA	NA	TGTGCCAGCAGCCAGGTGACAGGCTTCGATGGCTACACCTTC	CASSQVTGFDGYTF
TRBV5-6	TRBJ1-2	few	NA	TGTGCCAGCAGCTTGGTATCTACAGGGCCCTATGGCTACACCTTC	CASSLVSTGPYGYTF
TRBV7-8	TRBJ1-4	NA	TRBD1	TGTGCCAGCAGCTTAAAAAGGACAGGGACAACTAATGAAAAACTGTTTTTT	CASSLKRTGTTNEKLFF
TRBV28	TRBJ1-2	NA	NA	TGTGCCAGCAGTTCGAGGCTGAATAACTATGGCTACACCTTC	CASSSRLNNYGYTF
TRBV18	TRBJ1-5	NA	NA	TGTGCCAGCTCGAGCAACTCCCGAAGCAATCAGCCCCAGCATTTT	CASSSNSRSNQPQHF
TRBV4-1	TRBJ1-5	NA	NA	TGCGCCTGCAGCCTTGGGGGGGTGAGGGGCAATCAGCCCCAGCATTTT	CACSLGGVRGNQPQHF
TRBV6-5	TRBJ2-3	NA	TRBD2	TGTGCCAGCAACCAACTAGCGGACACAGATACGCAGTATTTT	CASNQLADTDTQYF
TRBV27	TRBJ2-5	NA	NA	TGTGCCAGCAGAAAGAGTTTAAGAGAGACCCAGTACTTC	CASRKSLRETQYF
TRBV7-9	TRBJ2-7	NA	TRBD1	TGTGCCAGCAGCATCAACAGGGGCCACTACGAGCAGTACTTC	CASSINRGHYEQYF
TRBV4-2	TRBJ1-1	NA	TRBD1	TGTGCCAGCAGCCAAGTGGACAGGCCCGCTTTCTTT	CASSQVDRPAFF
TRBV10-3	TRBJ1-6	NA	NA	TGTGCCATCAGTGAGTCTACAGGGCATGGTTCACCCCTCCACTTT	CAISESTGHGSPLHF
TRBV7-6	TRBJ2-7	NA	TRBD2	TGTGCCAGCAGCTTAGCCGTGGGGGGGTTCTACGAGCAGTACTTC	CASSLAVGGFYEQYF
TRBV5-1	TRBJ2-7	few	NA	TGCGCCAGCAGCTCGGTACTAAGCTCCTACGAGCAGTACTTC	CASSSVLSSYEQYF